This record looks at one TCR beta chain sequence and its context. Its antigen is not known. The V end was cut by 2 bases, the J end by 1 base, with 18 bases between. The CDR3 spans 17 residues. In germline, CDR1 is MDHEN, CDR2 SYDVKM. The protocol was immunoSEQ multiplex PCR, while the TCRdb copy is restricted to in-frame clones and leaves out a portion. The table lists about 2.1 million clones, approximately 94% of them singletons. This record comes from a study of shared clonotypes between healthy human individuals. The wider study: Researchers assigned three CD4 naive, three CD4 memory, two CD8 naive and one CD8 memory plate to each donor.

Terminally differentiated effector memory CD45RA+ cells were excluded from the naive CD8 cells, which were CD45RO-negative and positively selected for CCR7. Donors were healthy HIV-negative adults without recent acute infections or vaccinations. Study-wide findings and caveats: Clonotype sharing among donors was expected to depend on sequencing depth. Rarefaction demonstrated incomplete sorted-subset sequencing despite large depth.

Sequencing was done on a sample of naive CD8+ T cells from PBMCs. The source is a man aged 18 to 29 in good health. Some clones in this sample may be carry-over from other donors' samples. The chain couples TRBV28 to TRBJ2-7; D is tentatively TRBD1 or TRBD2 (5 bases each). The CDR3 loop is CASSLVVQGERSYEQYF. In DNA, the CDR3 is TGTGCCAGCAGTTTAGTGGTCCAGGGAGAACGGTCCTACGAGCAGTACTTC.